This is a list of T cell receptor beta chains from one sample in a study of shared clonotypes between healthy human individuals. The data were produced by immunoSEQ multiplex PCR, yet TCRdb's version contains in-frame clones alone and is incomplete. This table holds some 2.4 million clones, roughly 93% found once. Sequencing was carried out using naive CD4+ T cells from PBMCs. These receptors all come from a man aged 18 to 29 in good health. Some clones in this sample may be carry-over from other donors' samples. The CDR3 runs from the conserved cysteine through the conserved F or W. Each record gives: CDR3 protein, CDR3 DNA, V gene, clone size, J gene, D gene. The D gene is left open where the match is weak. For some rows the clone size is stated as once, few or many, or as a class when expanded; others skip it.

cdr3_aa: CASSPSGRGGTDTQYF
cdr3_nt: TGTGCCAGCAGCCCCAGCGGGAGAGGGGGCACAGATACGCAGTATTTT
v_call: TRBV7-2
clone_size: -
j_call: TRBJ2-3
d_call: TRBD2

cdr3_aa: CASSQFGVHTGELFF
cdr3_nt: TGTGCCAGCAGTCAGTTCGGGGTTCACACCGGGGAGCTGTTTTTT
v_call: TRBV25-1
clone_size: -
j_call: TRBJ2-2
d_call: -

cdr3_aa: CASSQEGTGSTNEKLFF
cdr3_nt: TGCGCCAGCAGCCAAGAGGGGACAGGCTCAACTAATGAAAAACTGTTTTTT
v_call: TRBV4-1
clone_size: -
j_call: TRBJ1-4
d_call: TRBD1

cdr3_aa: CASSQGASFDLDGYTF
cdr3_nt: TGTGCCAGCTCTCAGGGGGCGTCCTTCGATCTCGATGGCTACACCTTC
v_call: TRBV18
clone_size: -
j_call: TRBJ1-2
d_call: TRBD1

cdr3_aa: CASSVIKTGAPYNEQFF
cdr3_nt: TGTGCCAGCAGCGTCATTAAGACCGGAGCTCCCTACAATGAGCAGTTCTTC
v_call: TRBV9
clone_size: -
j_call: TRBJ2-1
d_call: -

cdr3_aa: CASSPIPNPSEQFF
cdr3_nt: TGTGCCAGCAGCCCAATCCCCAACCCGTCTGAGCAGTTCTTC
v_call: TRBV7-2
clone_size: -
j_call: TRBJ2-1
d_call: -

cdr3_aa: CASSSGGYTYNEQFF
cdr3_nt: TGTGCCAGCAGCTCAGGTGGGTACACCTACAATGAGCAGTTCTTC
v_call: TRBV11-2
clone_size: once
j_call: TRBJ2-1
d_call: -

cdr3_aa: CASSAGTGRPKEAFF
cdr3_nt: TGTGCCAGCTCGGCCGGGACAGGGAGACCAAAGGAAGCTTTCTTT
v_call: TRBV18
clone_size: -
j_call: TRBJ1-1
d_call: TRBD1

cdr3_aa: CASSLDLSSEQYF
cdr3_nt: TGTGCCAGCAGCTTGGACTTATCCTCCGAGCAGTACTTC
v_call: TRBV7-3
clone_size: -
j_call: TRBJ2-7
d_call: -

cdr3_aa: CASSVDAGPAEAFF
cdr3_nt: TGTGCCAGCAGCGTAGATGCAGGGCCCGCTGAAGCTTTCTTT
v_call: TRBV9
clone_size: -
j_call: TRBJ1-1
d_call: -

cdr3_aa: CASSLGGLTDTQYF
cdr3_nt: TGTGCCAGCAGCTTGGGTGGGCTCACAGATACGCAGTATTTT
v_call: TRBV5-8
clone_size: once
j_call: TRBJ2-3
d_call: -

cdr3_aa: CASRWGSGRAYEQYF
cdr3_nt: TGTGCCAGCAGATGGGGGAGCGGGAGGGCCTACGAGCAGTACTTC
v_call: TRBV2
clone_size: -
j_call: TRBJ2-7
d_call: TRBD2

cdr3_aa: CASRHGLPYNEQFF
cdr3_nt: TGTGCCAGCAGACACGGACTTCCTTACAATGAGCAGTTCTTC
v_call: TRBV19
clone_size: -
j_call: TRBJ2-1
d_call: -

cdr3_aa: CASSFLAGGNNEQFF
cdr3_nt: TGTGCCAGCAGCTTTCTCGCGGGAGGAAACAATGAGCAGTTCTTC
v_call: TRBV13
clone_size: -
j_call: TRBJ2-1
d_call: TRBD2

cdr3_aa: CASSPLYQETQYF
cdr3_nt: TGTGCCAGCAGCCCCCTCTACCAAGAGACCCAGTACTTC
v_call: TRBV9
clone_size: once
j_call: TRBJ2-5
d_call: -

cdr3_aa: CASSLGDSGYSNQPQHF
cdr3_nt: TGCGCCAGCAGCTTGGGTGACAGCGGTTATAGCAATCAGCCCCAGCATTTT
v_call: TRBV5-1
clone_size: -
j_call: TRBJ1-5
d_call: -